The 19 T cell receptor beta chains below were found in one sample sequenced in a study of siplizumab effects on memory and regulatory T cells. Some clones are missing from TCRdb's copy, which holds only in-frame ones; the method was immunoSEQ multiplex PCR. The sample carries roughly 120,000 clones, approximately 90% recorded once. The sequencing sample was made of Tregs sorted from blood. These receptors were taken from a human donor in good health.

The chain links TRBV19 to TRBJ2-5; the D gene is possibly TRBD2 (5 bases). The CDR3 contains 12 residues. Between the trimmed V and J ends, which lost 3 bases and 7 bases, there was a span of 9 bases. Germline lookup yields CDR1 LNHDA and CDR2 SQIVND (reference sequence). The CDR3 DNA sequence: TGTGCCAGTAGTATGGCTGGGAGGACCCAGTACTTC. Encoded protein: CASSMAGRTQYF.

The V and J genes are TRBV30 and TRBJ2-3; D is possibly TRBD2 (6 bases). This CDR3 spans 13 amino acids. V lost 8 bases and J lost 4, with 16 bases in between. Per germline, CDR1 GTSNPN and CDR2 SVGIG (reference sequence). CDR3 residues: CARGPGGADTQYF. In DNA, the CDR3 is TGTGCCCGGGGACCCGGGGGAGCAGATACGCAGTATTTT.

The V and J genes are TRBV19 and TRBJ1-2; 9 nucleotides match TRBD1. V shed 6 bases and J 3 bases; nucleotides not matched to a gene: 26. Germline V gene sequence: CDR1 LNHDA, CDR2 SQIVND (reference sequence). The CDR3 totals 21 residues. The CDR3 sequence: CASRSPLGQGDSTNTHYGYTF. The CDR3 DNA follows: TGTGCCAGTAGATCCCCCCTGGGACAGGGAGACTCCACTAACACCCACTATGGCTACACCTTC.

Of note for this clone: At one boundary the junction diverges from the germline segment, which might be a read error. J is TRBJ2-3 and V is TRBV29-1; D not certain. The CDR3 has 12 residues. The germline CDR1 and CDR2 sequences are SQVTM and ANQGSEA. The CDR3 is CSVEESIRRRSF. In DNA, the CDR3 is TGCAGCGTTGAAGAATCGATCCGCCGTCGTAGTTTT.

The chain carries TRBV6-5 and TRBJ2-7; 9 bases fit TRBD2. The junction had 8 bases not matched to a gene; V was cut back by 7 bases and J by 4 bases. The CDR3 contains 14 residues. The germline V gene encodes CDR1 MNHEY and CDR2 SVGAGI. CDR3 sequence: CASKILAGRYEQYF. The DNA of the CDR3 is TGTGCCAGCAAGATCCTAGCGGGGAGATACGAGCAGTACTTC.

V is TRBV6-5 and J is TRBJ1-1; D unresolved. The ends were cut back, 7 bases at V and 2 bases at J, with 14 bases in the middle. CDR3 length equals 14 residues. Looked up from germline, CDR1 is MNHEY and CDR2 is SVGAGI. The CDR3: CASTQMGSNTEAFF. The DNA for the CDR3 is TGTGCCAGCACCCAAATGGGCAGTAACACTGAAGCTTTCTTT.

V gene TRBV6-1 combines with J gene TRBJ1-6; 9 bases line up with TRBD1. V dropped 5 bases and J dropped 10; count of bases not matched to a gene: 9. The CDR3 loop spans 15 amino acids. Germline V gives CDR1 MNHNS, CDR2 SASEGT. CDR3: CASSQQTGGISPLHF. The CDR3 DNA reads TGTGCCAGCAGTCAACAGACAGGGGGTATCTCACCCCTCCACTTT.

The V and J genes are TRBV28 and TRBJ1-1; 10 bases are shared with TRBD1. The V gene's germline CDR1 is MDHEN and CDR2 SYDVKM. CDR3 length: 17 residues. V lost 2 bases and J lost 1; bases outside the gene matches: 7. This CDR3 is CASSLITGQGENTEAFF. CDR3 nucleotide sequence: TGTGCCAGCAGTTTAATCACTGGACAGGGGGAGAACACTGAAGCTTTCTTT.

There are a few counts of this clone. J is TRBJ1-1 and V is TRBV19; no clear D. The CDR3 is 16 amino acids. Germline CDR1 and CDR2: LNHDA and SQIVND (reference sequence). With 3 bases removed from V and 11 bases from J, the gap between germline ends came to 25 bases. The CDR3 DNA is TGTGCCAGTAGTATTGAGCGACATTCGTTAGGGCGTCGGGCTTTCTTT. This codes for CASSIERHSLGRRAFF.

This chain links TRBV6-1 with TRBJ1-4; 10 bases are a match to TRBD1. The CDR3 length is 14 residues. The trim removed 8 bases at V and 7 bases at J, leaving 7 bases unmatched. Germline V CDR1 and CDR2: MNHNS, SASEGT. The CDR3 DNA is TGTGCCAGCCGGAAGACAGGGGGCGGTGAAAAACTGTTTTTT. Its translation is CASRKTGGGEKLFF.

This chain uses TRBV7-9 with TRBJ2-5; 8 nucleotides align to TRBD2. Trimming removed 4 bases from V and 4 bases from J; junction bases left unmatched: 5. Per the germline V gene, CDR1 is SEHNR and CDR2 is FQNEAQ (reference sequence). The CDR3 has 14 residues. The DNA of the CDR3 is TGTGCCAGCAGCTCCTCCGGGGGGGGAGAGACCCAGTACTTC. Translating gives CASSSSGGGETQYF.

This clone appeared a few times. V usage is TRBV4-1 and J usage is TRBJ1-1; D perhaps matches TRBD1 (5 bases). CDR1 is MGHRA, CDR2 YSYEKL, per germline. The CDR3 spans 15 residues. Trimming took 2 bases from V and 2 from J, leaving 12 bases between them. CDR3 in DNA: TGCGCCAGCAGCCAACATCCGACAGCAAACACTGAAGCTTTCTTT. Translating gives CASSQHPTANTEAFF.

V and J are TRBV7-9 and TRBJ1-2; 10 positions agree with TRBD1. V dropped 6 bases and J dropped 0; count of bases not matched to a gene: 7. Per germline, CDR1 SEHNR and CDR2 FQNEAQ (reference sequence). There are 16 residues in the CDR3. CDR3 bases: TGTGCCAGCAGAAACCGGACAGGGGGGCCTAACTATGGCTACACCTTC. Translation: CASRNRTGGPNYGYTF.

This chain links TRBV14 with TRBJ2-1; 7 bases line up with TRBD1. The CDR3 is 15 residues long. With 1 base clipped from V and 4 bases from J, the junction kept 4 bases outside the gene matches. Germline CDR1 and CDR2: SGHDN and FVKESK. CDR3 sequence reads: CASSQAGTVYNEQFF. DNA of the CDR3: TGTGCCAGCAGCCAAGCGGGGACAGTATACAATGAGCAGTTCTTC. Supplemented by reference TRBV14 and TRBJ2-1, the full variable domain reads EAGVTQFPSHSVIEKGQTVTLRCDPISGHDNLYWYRRVMGKEIKFLLHFVKESKQDESGMPNNRFLAERTGGTYSTLKVQPAELEDSGVYFCASSQAGTVYNEQFFGPGTRLTVL.

J is TRBJ1-6 and V is TRBV27; D not resolved. Germline values: CDR1 MNHEY, CDR2 SMNVEV (reference sequence). V was pared by 1 base and J by 0 bases, with 7 bases between. CDR3 length: 16 residues. The CDR3 sequence: CASSLWRSSYNSPLHF. DNA for the CDR3: TGTGCCAGCAGTTTATGGAGGAGCTCCTATAATTCACCCCTCCACTTT.

The V call is TRBV7-9, the J call TRBJ2-2, with 9 bases identical to TRBD2. CDR1 SEHNR and CDR2 FQNEAQ come from the germline V gene (reference sequence). This CDR3 comprises 16 residues. The V and J ends lost 2 bases and 7 bases, in that order; junction bases with no gene match: 8. CDR3 in DNA: TGTGCCAGCAGCTTATCTGCTAGCGGGATTGGCGGGGAGCTGTTTTTT. It specifies CASSLSASGIGGELFF.

The rearrangement joins TRBV4-2 to TRBJ1-4; 12 bases are shared with TRBD1. J lost 5 bases, V lost 0 bases, and 1 base had no gene match. The CDR3 length is 16 residues. CDR1 is LGHNA, CDR2 YNFKEQ, per germline. The CDR3 coding sequence is TGTGCCAGCAGCCAAGATGGGACAGGGGGCAATGAAAAACTGTTTTTT. Translated: CASSQDGTGGNEKLFF.

Of note for this clone: Distinct nucleotide sequences in the sample also encode this CDR3. The rearrangement uses TRBV20-1 and TRBJ2-5; D is ambiguous. Per the germline V gene, CDR1 is DFQATT and CDR2 is SNEGSKA (reference sequence). This CDR3 is built from 10 residues. Trimming took 3 bases from V and 5 from J, leaving 4 bases between them. In nucleotides, the CDR3 is TGCAGTGCTAGGGAGGAGACCCAGTACTTC. Translated, it gives CSAREETQYF.

V is TRBV5-1 and J is TRBJ2-1; TRBD2 matches at 12 bases. The CDR3 extends over 16 amino acids. CDR1 and CDR2 (germline): SGHRS, YFSETQ. Trimming cost V 2 bases and J 9 bases; bases outside gene matches: 9. CDR3 loop: CASSFLSSGGAREQFF. The CDR3 DNA reads TGCGCCAGCAGCTTCCTCTCTAGCGGGGGGGCCCGTGAGCAGTTCTTC.